One and the same sample provided the 17 T cell receptor beta chains below, sequenced in a study of blood T cells in healthy people across ages (dated by TCRdb to between 2014 and 2017). Libraries were constructed by 5' RACE. The instrument given in TCRdb is Illumina HiSeq 2500. A second PCR of roughly 6 to 12 cycles was performed with a sample-barcoded 5' primer and a J-beta primer mix. Starting from the raw public reads, TCRdb applied fastp trimming at Q25, assembled clones with MiXCR and retained in-frame beta chains. Rows with a matching CDR3 protein are joined into one entry that keeps the most common DNA and genes. This sample comprises about 580,000 distinct CDR3 sequences, about 45% of them detected only once. The top ten clonotypes cover around 23% of the sample. The sample taken for sequencing was blood. Receptor source: a man older than 75 in good health.

V gene TRBV20-1 combines with J gene TRBJ2-1, with 13 bases that match TRBD2. CDR1 DFQATT and CDR2 SNEGSKA come from the germline V gene (reference sequence). This CDR3 region has 14 residues. The V gene end was trimmed by 5 bases and the J gene end by 9 bases; junction bases not matched to a gene: 7. The chain's CDR3 is CSAERTSGSSEQFF. The CDR3 nucleotides are TGCAGTGCTGAGAGGACTAGCGGGAGTAGTGAGCAGTTCTTC.

The chain recombines TRBV20-1 with TRBJ2-3; no reliable D call. The V end was cut by 5 bases, the J end by 2 bases, with 5 bases between. Germline V lookup: CDR1 DFQATT, CDR2 SNEGSKA (reference sequence). The CDR3 contains 11 residues. This CDR3 reads CSAGFTDTQYF. The CDR3 bases are TGCAGTGCTGGATTCACAGATACGCAGTATTTT.

The V call is TRBV4-3, the J call TRBJ1-2, with D possibly being TRBD1 (5 bases). Germline lookup yields CDR1 LGHNA and CDR2 YSLEER. Trimming left V 2 bases short and J 3 bases short, with 10 bases between. The CDR3 contains 14 residues. In nucleotides, the CDR3 is TGCGCCAGCAGCCAACAGGGTTTTGACTATGGCTACACCTTC. It specifies CASSQQGFDYGYTF.

This chain links TRBV18 with TRBJ1-2, with 9 positions matching TRBD1. Germline lookup yields CDR1 KGHSH and CDR2 LQKENI. J gave up 3 bases and V 6 bases, and 17 bases lay outside the gene matches. The CDR3 has 18 residues. In DNA form, the CDR3 reads TGTGCCAGCTCCCTAAATCCGGGACAGGGCGTCCCTTACTATGGCTACACCTTC. Translating it yields CASSLNPGQGVPYYGYTF.

The chain has TRBV2 and TRBJ2-2, with a tentative D call TRBD2 (6 bases). This CDR3 is built from 14 residues. Per the germline V gene, CDR1 is SNHLY and CDR2 is FYNNEI. V lost 6 bases to trimming and J lost 2 bases, with 10 bases between them. This chain's CDR3 is CASRIADNTGELFF. CDR3 sequence (DNA): TGTGCCAGCAGAATAGCGGATAACACCGGGGAGCTGTTTTTT.

The gene calls are TRBV2 and TRBJ1-2; possibly TRBD1 for D (6 bases). CDR1 is SNHLY, CDR2 FYNNEI, per germline. Trimming took off 4 bases at V and 6 bases at J, with 15 bases between the two ends. The length of the CDR3 is 14 residues. This CDR3 is CASSVAQTGHGYTF. The DNA for the CDR3 is TGTGCCAGCAGTGTAGCCCAAACAGGGCATGGCTACACCTTC. Based on the CDR3 plus reference TRBV2 and TRBJ1-2, the full variable domain is EPEVTQTPSHQVTQMGQEVILRCVPISNHLYFYWYRQILGQKVEFLVSFYNNEISEKSEIFDDQFSVERPDGSNFTLKIRSTKLEDSAMYFCASSVAQTGHGYTFGSGTRLTVV.

The chain uses TRBV6-5 and TRBJ1-2, with a tentative D call TRBD1 (5 bases). V was cut by 2 bases and J by 7 bases, with 17 bases left in between. Germline values: CDR1 MNHEY, CDR2 SVGAGI. The CDR3 contains 15 residues. CDR3 sequence: CASSYESAGLGGYTF. In nucleotides, the CDR3 is TGTGCCAGCAGTTACGAGTCTGCGGGGCTGGGTGGCTACACCTTC.

This clonotype has just a few counts. The chain joins TRBV7-2 to TRBJ2-3, with TRBD2 as a possible D gene (5 bases). Germline V gene lookup returns CDR1 SGHTA and CDR2 FQGNSA. There are 14 residues in the CDR3. V was trimmed by 3 bases and J by 2 bases, leaving 9 bases between them. Here the CDR3 reads CASSFGLTTDTQYF. The CDR3 DNA is TGTGCCAGCAGCTTTGGACTTACCACAGATACGCAGTATTTT.

V and J are TRBV7-2 and TRBJ1-2; 8 positions agree with TRBD1. V was clipped by 5 bases and J by 2 bases; unmatched bases: 16. Germline-derived CDR1 and CDR2 are SGHTA and FQGNSA. CDR3 size: 18 residues. This CDR3 reads CASSPQGAQGAGNYGYTF. The DNA for the CDR3 is TGTGCCAGCAGCCCCCAGGGGGCCCAGGGGGCGGGAAACTATGGCTACACCTTC.

This clonotype was picked up a small number of times. J is TRBJ2-5 and V is TRBV7-6, with D unclear. The CDR3 has 12 residues. Trimming left V 5 bases short and J 4 bases short, with 8 bases between. The V gene's germline CDR1 is SGHVS and CDR2 FNYEAQ. The CDR3 bases are TGTGCCAGCAGCGCCCTTGGAGAGACCCAGTACTTC. Amino acids: CASSALGETQYF. The whole variable domain, filled in from reference TRBV7-6 and TRBJ2-5, reads GAGVSQSPRYKVTKRGQDVALRCDPISGHVSLYWYRQALGQGPEFLTYFNYEAQQDKSGLPNDRFSAERPEGSISTLTIQRTEQRDSAMYRCASSALGETQYFGPGTRLLVL.

The chain joins TRBV20-1 to TRBJ1-5; D is perhaps TRBD1 (5 bases). The CDR3 is 11 amino acids. CDR1 is DFQATT and CDR2 is SNEGSKA in the germline V gene (reference sequence). The chain's CDR3 is CRAGGNQPQHF. In DNA form, the CDR3 reads TGCAGGGCCGGGGGTAATCAGCCCCAGCATTTT.

This clonotype showed up just a few times. This rearrangement joins TRBV29-1 to TRBJ1-2; D ambiguous. Germline CDR1 reads SQVTM; CDR2 reads ANQGSEA. V was shortened by 0 bases and J by 4 bases, with 12 bases between the two germline ends. This CDR3 comprises 14 residues. CDR3 nucleotide sequence: TGCAGCGTTGAAGATAGAGGGCGGTTCTATGGCTACACCTTC. It translates to CSVEDRGRFYGYTF.

The V call is TRBV11-2, the J call TRBJ2-1; 7 bases line up with TRBD2. The CDR3 sequence is 14 residues long. Germline V CDR1 and CDR2: SGHAT, FQNNGV. V was clipped by 7 bases and J by 3 bases; unmatched bases: 6. CDR3 sequence: CASTPTGGYNEQFF. The CDR3 bases are TGTGCCAGCACCCCTACGGGAGGCTACAATGAGCAGTTCTTC. Full variable domain (rest looked up from reference TRBV11-2 and TRBJ2-1): EAGVAQSPRYKIIEKRQSVAFWCNPISGHATLYWYQQILGQGPKLLIQFQNNGVVDDSQLPKDRFSAERLKGVDSTLKIQPAKLEDSAVYLCASTPTGGYNEQFFGPGTRLTVL.

A remark on this clonotype: A much larger clone sits a single nucleotide away, making a read error possible. The chain joins TRBV6-5 to TRBJ1-4; no clear D gene. The germline V gene has CDR1 MNHEY and CDR2 SVGAGI. The V and J ends lost 4 bases and 10 bases respectively, with 31 bases between them. The CDR3 is made up of 19 amino acids. The CDR3 spells CASSFQPGPGLSGDVKLFF. CDR3 bases: TGTGCCAGCAGTTTTCAACCGGGCCCCGGGCTCTCAGGCGATGTAAAACTGTTTTTT.

This sequence joins TRBV7-3 and TRBJ2-5, with D unresolved. Germline loops: CDR1 SGHTA, CDR2 FQGTGA. V lost 0 bases, J lost 0 bases, and 2 bases lay in between. The CDR3 is made up of 13 amino acids. CDR3 coding DNA: TGTGCCAGCAGCTTAACGAACCAAGAGACCCAGTACTTC. Translated: CASSLTNQETQYF.

The gene calls are TRBV6-6 and TRBJ2-2, with D hard to call. V was clipped by 6 bases and J by 4 bases, with 6 bases between them. The germline V gene has CDR1 MNHNY and CDR2 SVGAGI (reference sequence). The CDR3 length is 12 residues. CDR3 region: CASRTITGELFF. The CDR3 bases are TGTGCCAGCAGAACCATCACCGGGGAGCTGTTTTTT.

This chain joins TRBV7-8 and TRBJ1-5; 7 bases fit TRBD1. Germline CDR1 SGHVS, CDR2 FQNEAQ. The CDR3 covers 14 residues. The V and J ends lost 6 bases and 6 bases, in that order; junction bases with no gene match: 8. The CDR3: CASRPTGVGQPQHF. As DNA, the CDR3 is TGTGCCAGCAGGCCCACAGGGGTCGGTCAGCCCCAGCATTTT.